These 24 T cell receptor beta chains were all obtained from the same sample, sequenced in a study of blood T cell repertoires in COVID-19. Clones were read by immunoSEQ multiplex PCR, and TCRdb kept only the in-frame ones, dropping some. The table shows 25,000 to 30,000 clones, with 89% occurring only once. The sample consisted of peripheral blood. The source is a human donor with acute or convalescent COVID-19. The donor label of this sample is uncertain.

This clone appeared once. The genes are TRBV6-5 and TRBJ2-1; the match to TRBD2 covers 9 bases. V shed 5 bases, J shed 7 bases, and the junction held 9 bases outside the gene matches. Germline V lookup: CDR1 MNHEY, CDR2 SVGAGI. The CDR3 spans 15 residues. Written as DNA, the CDR3 is TGTGCCAGCAGTCCGGGACTAGCCAAAAAGAATGAGCAGTTCTTC. Translating gives CASSPGLAKKNEQFF.

This rearrangement joins TRBV7-3 to TRBJ1-3; D remains ambiguous. This CDR3 region has 13 residues. The germline V gene encodes CDR1 SGHTA and CDR2 FQGTGA. V dropped 5 bases and J dropped 7 bases, with 12 bases sitting between them. The CDR3 region is CASSESGENTIYF. Here the CDR3 DNA reads TGTGCCAGCAGCGAGTCCGGGGAGAACACCATATATTTT.

The chain couples TRBV30 to TRBJ2-2, with 8 nucleotides matching TRBD1. The CDR3 runs 13 residues. CDR1 and CDR2 from the germline V gene are GTSNPN and SVGIG (reference sequence). The V segment lost 3 bases and the J segment 7 bases; nucleotides outside the gene matches: 4. The CDR3 region is CAWSRTGIGELFF. The CDR3 DNA follows: TGTGCCTGGAGCAGGACAGGGATCGGGGAGCTGTTTTTT.

The sample holds one count of this clone. V usage is TRBV20-1 and J usage is TRBJ2-1; 9 positions match TRBD2. Trimming removed 3 bases from V and 6 bases from J; junction bases left unmatched: 6. Germline V gene sequence: CDR1 DFQATT, CDR2 SNEGSKA (reference sequence). This CDR3 spans 14 amino acids. CDR3: CSASLSGRTNEQFF. CDR3 nucleotide sequence: TGCAGTGCTAGTCTTAGCGGGAGAACCAATGAGCAGTTCTTC.

The rearrangement links TRBV7-2 to TRBJ2-5; 8 nucleotides match TRBD2. With V trimmed by 0 bases and J by 7 bases, 10 bases remained unmatched. The germline V gene has CDR1 SGHTA and CDR2 FQGNSA. The CDR3 consists of 16 residues. The CDR3 DNA reads as TGTGCCAGCAGCTTAGCCCGACCGGGACTAGGGCTGACCCAGTACTTC. Translation gives CASSLARPGLGLTQYF.

This clone is classed as medium-sized. The chain links TRBV6-5 to TRBJ2-3; 8 bases agree with TRBD1. This CDR3 region has 14 residues. Losses at the gene ends were 4 bases for V and 3 bases for J; bases not matched to a gene: 3. Germline V CDR1 and CDR2: MNHEY, SVGAGI. CDR3 nucleotides: TGTGCCAGCAGTTTGGGACAGGAGACAGATACGCAGTATTTT. This encodes CASSLGQETDTQYF.

For this clone: The junction departs from the called germline gene at one end, perhaps through a read error. The V and J genes are TRBV10-3 and TRBJ2-7; possibly TRBD1 for D (6 bases). CDR1 and CDR2 from the germline V gene are ENHRY and SYGVKD. The CDR3 totals 12 residues. The CDR3 spells CAIRATGTPPNF. CDR3 DNA: TGTGCCATCAGGGCGACAGGTACCCCACCAAACTTC.

The chain has TRBV5-8 and TRBJ2-7; TRBD1 matches 9 bases. The ends lost 4 bases at V and 0 bases at J; junction bases unmatched: 5. CDR1 is SGHTS, CDR2 YDEGEE, per germline. This CDR3 is 15 amino acids long. CDR3 loop: CASSQGTGSSYEQYF. In DNA, the CDR3 is TGTGCCAGCAGCCAAGGGACAGGGAGCTCCTACGAGCAGTACTTC.

The chain employs TRBV20-1 and TRBJ2-5, with D uncertain. The J call is uncertain, as TRBJ2-7 better fits the DNA end. CDR1 is DFQATT, CDR2 SNEGSKA, per germline (reference sequence). The CDR3 has 10 amino acids. The CDR3 nucleotides are TGCAGTGCTGAGAACTACGAGCAGTACTTC. This translates into CSAENYEQYF.

This rearrangement joins TRBV4-1 to TRBJ2-5; D is possibly TRBD1 (6 bases). V was trimmed by 4 bases and J by 6 bases, leaving 15 bases between them. Germline CDR1 is MGHRA and CDR2 is YSYEKL. This CDR3 has 14 residues. CDR3 sequence reads: CASSPAQGGQTQYF. The DNA for the CDR3 is TGCGCCAGCAGCCCAGCCCAAGGGGGACAGACCCAGTACTTC.

The chain links TRBV5-1 to TRBJ1-1; 8 bases are shared with TRBD1. The CDR3 consists of 17 residues. V was pared by 4 bases and J by 0 bases, with 11 bases of the junction left unmatched. CDR1 is SGHRS, CDR2 YFSETQ, per germline. The CDR3 reads CASSLQGQGLVNTEAFF. In DNA form, the CDR3 reads TGCGCCAGCAGCCTCCAAGGACAGGGATTGGTGAACACTGAAGCTTTCTTT.

This chain links TRBV5-1 with TRBJ2-7, with D possibly matching TRBD2 (5 bases). The CDR3 loop spans 13 amino acids. The V gene lost 0 bases and the J gene lost 7 bases, with 11 bases spanning the gap. Germline lookup yields CDR1 SGHRS and CDR2 YFSETQ. CDR3 sequence: CASSLERSSEQYF. The CDR3 coding sequence is TGCGCCAGCAGCTTGGAGCGGTCCTCTGAGCAGTACTTC.

Concerning this clone itself: An end of the junction differs from the germline gene, which may be a read error. The chain couples TRBV7-7 to TRBJ2-1; a weak D match, TRBD1 (5 bases). The germline V gene has CDR1 SSHAT and CDR2 FNYEAQ (reference sequence). The CDR3 is 13 amino acids. The CDR3 here is CASSKKLRGEQFF. The CDR3 bases are TGTGCTAGCAGCAAGAAACTAAGGGGTGAGCAGTTCTTC.

This chain uses TRBV7-9 with TRBJ2-7, with 7 positions matching TRBD2. Trimming removed 5 bases from V and 2 bases from J; junction bases left unmatched: 9. The CDR3 runs to 15 residues. Germline CDR1 is SEHNR and CDR2 is FQNEAQ (reference sequence). The CDR3 region is CASSPRNGGTYEQYF. CDR3 nucleotide sequence: TGTGCCAGCAGCCCGCGAAACGGGGGGACCTACGAGCAGTACTTC.

V and J are TRBV14 and TRBJ2-2; 12 bases match TRBD2. V shed 0 bases, J shed 5 bases, and the junction held 7 bases outside the gene matches. This CDR3 spans 18 amino acids. CDR1 and CDR2 (germline): SGHDN, FVKESK. The CDR3 loop reads CASSQDGGLAGTTGELFF. CDR3 DNA: TGTGCCAGCAGCCAAGATGGGGGACTAGCGGGTACGACCGGGGAGCTGTTTTTT.

The chain is built from TRBV19 and TRBJ1-1, with a possible D match to TRBD1 (6 bases). V was cut by 8 bases and J by 1 base, with 11 bases left in between. CDR1 LNHDA and CDR2 SQIVND come from the germline V gene (reference sequence). The CDR3 extends over 13 amino acids. The CDR3 DNA is TGTGCCAGTCTCGGACAGCCGAACACTGAAGCTTTCTTT. Its protein is CASLGQPNTEAFF.

The chain links TRBV29-1 to TRBJ1-2; possible D gene TRBD1, 5 bases. The CDR3 spans 11 residues. CDR1 and CDR2 (germline): SQVTM, ANQGSEA. V was cut by 4 bases and J by 8 bases, with 11 bases left in between. The CDR3 loop is CSVVREVGYTF. The CDR3 DNA sequence: TGCAGCGTTGTCAGGGAGGTCGGCTACACCTTC.

CDR3 coding DNA: TGTGCCAGCTCACTAGACAGGGGTAATCAGCCCCAGCATTTT. Its protein product is CASSLDRGNQPQHF. V gene TRBV18 combines with J gene TRBJ1-5, with 8 bases lining up with TRBD1. The CDR3 is 14 amino acids. Germline CDR1 is KGHSH and CDR2 is LQKENI. V lost 4 bases to trimming and J lost 4 bases; unmatched junction nucleotides: 3. Full variable domain (missing parts from reference TRBV18 and TRBJ1-5): NAGVMQNPRHLVRRRGQEARLRCSPMKGHSHVYWYRQLPEEGLKFMVYLQKENIIDESGMPKERFSAEFPKEGPSILRIQQVVRGDSAAYFCASSLDRGNQPQHFGDGTRLSIL.

In this sample, this clone is medium-sized. Other DNA sequences in the same sample also yield this CDR3. The J gene is TRBJ2-1, the V gene TRBV6-5, with 11 positions matching TRBD2. The length of the CDR3 is 16 residues. Trimming took 2 bases from V and 6 from J; bases not matched to a gene: 6. CDR1 MNHEY and CDR2 SVGAGI come from the germline V gene. The CDR3: CASSYTGLAGGNEQFF. Here the CDR3 DNA reads TGTGCCAGCAGTTACACAGGGCTAGCGGGAGGCAATGAGCAGTTCTTC.

The chain has TRBV9 and TRBJ2-5; TRBD2 matches 7 bases. The CDR3 covers 17 residues. J was trimmed by 1 base and V by 0 bases; bases with no gene match: 9. Germline assignment: CDR1 SGDLS and CDR2 YYNGEE. CDR3 in DNA: TGTGCCAGCAGCGTAGAGGAGGCGGGAGCCATCCAAGAGACCCAGTACTTC. The encoded protein is CASSVEEAGAIQETQYF.

The V gene is TRBV5-6, the J gene TRBJ1-1; D not resolved. V shed 4 bases and J shed 0 bases, with 10 bases lying between them. Germline CDR1 reads SGHDT; CDR2 reads YYEEEE. The CDR3 has 14 residues. In DNA form, the CDR3 reads TGTGCCAGCAGCCTGGGATACATGAACACTGAAGCTTTCTTT. Its protein is CASSLGYMNTEAFF.

This clone was found once. This chain joins TRBV2 and TRBJ1-6; no reliable D call. This CDR3 comprises 14 residues. Germline V gene data show CDR1 as SNHLY and CDR2 as FYNNEI. V was trimmed by 2 bases and J by 4 bases, leaving 6 bases between them. The CDR3 region has the DNA TGTGCCAGCAGTGAAAACAGTTATAATTCACCCCTCCACTTT. Translated, it gives CASSENSYNSPLHF.

The chain links TRBV9 to TRBJ2-2; D is undetermined. The CDR3 spans 15 residues. Looked up from germline, CDR1 is SGDLS and CDR2 is YYNGEE. Trimming shortened V by 0 bases and J by 6 bases, and 12 bases separated the two germline ends. The CDR3 bases are TGTGCCAGCAGCGTAGGTCGAGGTATCGCCGGGGAGCTGTTTTTT. It encodes CASSVGRGIAGELFF.

The chain employs TRBV5-1 and TRBJ1-1, with 7 nucleotides matching TRBD1. V was pared by 4 bases and J by 3 bases, with 3 bases of the junction left unmatched. Germline V gene data show CDR1 as SGHRS and CDR2 as YFSETQ. CDR3 size: 13 residues. The CDR3 protein is CASSHGTDTEAFF. DNA for the CDR3: TGCGCCAGCAGCCACGGGACAGACACTGAAGCTTTCTTT.